Described below is a single T cell receptor beta chain sequence and its context. The repertoire was sequenced with immunoSEQ multiplex PCR; TCRdb's copy has only in-frame clones and lacks some. This repertoire shows 380,000 or so clones, about 80% found once; its top ten account for around 7%. This sample was taken from a study of Ad26.COV2.S vaccination and SARS-CoV-2 variants. Treatment of the sample: roughly 18 received Ad26.COV2.S at low or high dose, single or two shots; 5 received placebo; per-sample allocation not given. Day 63 following the first vaccine or placebo injection was when the samples were taken. The vaccine antigen was prefusion-stabilized Wuhan SARS-CoV-2 spike. The ends were cut back, 2 bases at V and 2 bases at J, with 8 bases in the middle. Germline V gene sequence: CDR1 SGHTA, CDR2 FQGTGA. There are 14 residues in the CDR3.

The gene calls are TRBV7-3 and TRBJ2-3; D unclear. The sequencing used peripheral blood, collected in a trial of Ad26.COV2.S vaccine versus placebo. This clonotype was sampled from a person aged 18-60 years who received the Ad26.COV2.S COVID-19 vaccine or a placebo. CDR3 DNA: TGTGCCAGCAGCTTATTGTCGGACACAGATACGCAGTATTTT. The encoded protein is CASSLLSDTDTQYF.